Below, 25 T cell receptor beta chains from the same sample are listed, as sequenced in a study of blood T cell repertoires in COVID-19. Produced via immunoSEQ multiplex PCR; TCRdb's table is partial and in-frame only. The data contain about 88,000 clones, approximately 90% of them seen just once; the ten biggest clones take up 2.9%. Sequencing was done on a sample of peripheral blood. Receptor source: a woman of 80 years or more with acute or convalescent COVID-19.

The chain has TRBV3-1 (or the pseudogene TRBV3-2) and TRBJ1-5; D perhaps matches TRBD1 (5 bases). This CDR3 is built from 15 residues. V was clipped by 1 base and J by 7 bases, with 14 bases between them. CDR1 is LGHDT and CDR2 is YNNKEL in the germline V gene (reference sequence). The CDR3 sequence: CASSQARGLGQPQHF. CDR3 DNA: TGTGCCAGCAGCCAAGCGCGGGGGTTAGGACAGCCCCAGCATTTT.

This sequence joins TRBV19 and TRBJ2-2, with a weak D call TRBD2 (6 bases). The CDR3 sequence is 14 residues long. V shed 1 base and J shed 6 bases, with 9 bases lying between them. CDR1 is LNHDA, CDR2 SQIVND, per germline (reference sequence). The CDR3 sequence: CASSIGAGSGELFF. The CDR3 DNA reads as TGTGCCAGTAGTATAGGGGCGGGGTCCGGGGAGCTGTTTTTT. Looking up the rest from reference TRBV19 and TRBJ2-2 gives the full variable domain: DGGITQSPKYLFRKEGQNVTLSCEQNLNHDAMYWYRQDPGQGLRLIYYSQIVNDFQKGDIAEGYSVSREKKESFPLTVTSAQKNPTAFYLCASSIGAGSGELFFGEGSRLTVL.

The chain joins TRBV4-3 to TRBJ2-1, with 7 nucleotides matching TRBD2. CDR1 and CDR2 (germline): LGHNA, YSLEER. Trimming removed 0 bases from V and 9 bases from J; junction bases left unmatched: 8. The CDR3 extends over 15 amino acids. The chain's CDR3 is CASSQDFGTNGEQFF. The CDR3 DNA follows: TGCGCCAGCAGCCAAGATTTTGGGACTAATGGTGAGCAGTTCTTC.

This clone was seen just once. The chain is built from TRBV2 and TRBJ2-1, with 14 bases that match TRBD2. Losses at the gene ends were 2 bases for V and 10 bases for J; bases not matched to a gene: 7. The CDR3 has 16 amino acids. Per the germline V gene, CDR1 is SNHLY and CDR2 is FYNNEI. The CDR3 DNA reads TGTGCCAGCAGTGAATTGGGACTAGCGGGAGTTGGGGAGCAGTTCTTC. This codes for CASSELGLAGVGEQFF.

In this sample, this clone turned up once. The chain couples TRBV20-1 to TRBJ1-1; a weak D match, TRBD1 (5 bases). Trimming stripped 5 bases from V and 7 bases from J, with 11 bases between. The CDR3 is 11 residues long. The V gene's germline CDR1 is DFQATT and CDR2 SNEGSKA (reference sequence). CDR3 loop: CSAPRQLEAFF. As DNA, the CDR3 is TGCAGTGCTCCCAGACAGCTTGAAGCTTTCTTT.

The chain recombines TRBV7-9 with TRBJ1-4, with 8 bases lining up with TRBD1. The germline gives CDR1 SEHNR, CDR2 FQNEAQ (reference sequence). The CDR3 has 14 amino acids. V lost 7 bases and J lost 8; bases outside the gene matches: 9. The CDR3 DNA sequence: TGTGCCAGCACTCACAGGGGGTTGGCGGAAAAACTGTTTTTT. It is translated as CASTHRGLAEKLFF.

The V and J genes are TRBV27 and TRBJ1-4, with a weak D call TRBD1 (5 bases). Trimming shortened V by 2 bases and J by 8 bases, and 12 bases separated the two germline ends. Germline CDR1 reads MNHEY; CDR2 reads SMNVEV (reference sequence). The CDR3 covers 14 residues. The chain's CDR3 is CASSLGGVEEKLFF. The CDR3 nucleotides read TGTGCCAGCAGTTTAGGGGGGGTTGAGGAAAAACTGTTTTTT. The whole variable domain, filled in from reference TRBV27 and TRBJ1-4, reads EAQVTQNPRYLITVTGKKLTVTCSQNMNHEYMSWYRQDPGLGLRQIYYSMNVEVTDKGDVPEGYKVSRKEKRNFPLILESPSPNQTSLYFCASSLGGVEEKLFFGSGTQLSVL.

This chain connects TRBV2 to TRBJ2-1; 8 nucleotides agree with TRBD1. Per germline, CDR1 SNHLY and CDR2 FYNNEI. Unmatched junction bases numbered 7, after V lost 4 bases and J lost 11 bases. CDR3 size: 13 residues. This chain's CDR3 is CASSGIGQGQQFF. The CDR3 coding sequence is TGTGCCAGCAGTGGCATTGGACAGGGCCAGCAGTTCTTC.

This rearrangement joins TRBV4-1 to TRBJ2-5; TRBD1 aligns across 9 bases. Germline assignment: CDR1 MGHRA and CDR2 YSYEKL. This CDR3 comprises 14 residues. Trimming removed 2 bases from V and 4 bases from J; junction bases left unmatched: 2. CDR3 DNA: TGCGCCAGCAGCCAACCGGGACAGGGAGAGACCCAGTACTTC. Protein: CASSQPGQGETQYF.

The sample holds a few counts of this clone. The CDR3 DNA reads TGCAGCGCATTCGGGACAGGAAATGAAAAACTGTTTTTT. This translates into CSAFGTGNEKLFF. This chain joins TRBV29-1 and TRBJ1-4, with 8 bases that match TRBD1. This CDR3 contains 13 residues. With V trimmed by 7 bases and J by 5 bases, 6 bases remained unmatched. The germline V gene encodes CDR1 SQVTM and CDR2 ANQGSEA.

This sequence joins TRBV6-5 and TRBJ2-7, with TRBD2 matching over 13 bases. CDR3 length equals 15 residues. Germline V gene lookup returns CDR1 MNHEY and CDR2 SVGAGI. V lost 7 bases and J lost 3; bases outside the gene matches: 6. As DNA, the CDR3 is TGTGCCAGCATTAGGACTAGCGGGAGTAGCTACGAGCAGTACTTC. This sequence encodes CASIRTSGSSYEQYF.

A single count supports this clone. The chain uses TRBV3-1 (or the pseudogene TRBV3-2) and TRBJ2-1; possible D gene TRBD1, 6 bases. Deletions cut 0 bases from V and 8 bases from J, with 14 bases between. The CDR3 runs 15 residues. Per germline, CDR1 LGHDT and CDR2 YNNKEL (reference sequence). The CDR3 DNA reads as TGTGCCAGCAGCCAAGAAGAACAGGGAATCGATGAGCAGTTCTTC. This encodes CASSQEEQGIDEQFF.

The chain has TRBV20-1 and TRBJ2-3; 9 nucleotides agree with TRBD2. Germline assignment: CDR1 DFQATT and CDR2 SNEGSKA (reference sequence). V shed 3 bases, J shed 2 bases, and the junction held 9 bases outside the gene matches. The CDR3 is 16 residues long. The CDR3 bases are TGCAGTGCTAGTACTACGACTAGCGGAACCACAGATACGCAGTATTTT. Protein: CSASTTTSGTTDTQYF.

This CDR3 is CASSRDRNSNYGYTF. DNA of the CDR3: TGTGCCAGCAGCCGGGACAGAAACTCTAACTATGGCTACACCTTC. This sequence joins TRBV5-4 and TRBJ1-2; TRBD1 matches at 7 bases. V lost 4 bases and J lost 0; bases outside the gene matches: 6. Germline V gene data show CDR1 as SGHNT and CDR2 as YYREEE (reference sequence). The CDR3 length is 15 residues.

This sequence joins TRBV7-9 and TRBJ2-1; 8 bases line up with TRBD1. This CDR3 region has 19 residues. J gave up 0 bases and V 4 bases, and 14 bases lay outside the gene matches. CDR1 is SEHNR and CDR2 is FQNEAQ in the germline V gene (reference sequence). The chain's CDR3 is CASSYRTGKEDPSYNEQFF. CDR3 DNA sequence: TGTGCCAGCAGCTACAGGACAGGGAAGGAGGATCCCTCCTACAATGAGCAGTTCTTC. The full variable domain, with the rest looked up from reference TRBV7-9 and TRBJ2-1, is DTGVSQNPRHKITKRGQNVTFRCDPISEHNRLYWYRQTLGQGPEFLTYFQNEAQLEKSRLLSDRFSAERPKGSFSTLEIQRTEQGDSAMYLCASSYRTGKEDPSYNEQFFGPGTRLTVL.

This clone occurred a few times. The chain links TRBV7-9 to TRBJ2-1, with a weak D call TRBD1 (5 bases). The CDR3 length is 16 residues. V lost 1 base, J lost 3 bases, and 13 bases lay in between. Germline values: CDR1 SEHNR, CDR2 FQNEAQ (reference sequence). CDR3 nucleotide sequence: TGTGCCAGCAGCTTAGGGGGCCCTAATATCTACAATGAGCAGTTCTTC. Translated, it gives CASSLGGPNIYNEQFF.

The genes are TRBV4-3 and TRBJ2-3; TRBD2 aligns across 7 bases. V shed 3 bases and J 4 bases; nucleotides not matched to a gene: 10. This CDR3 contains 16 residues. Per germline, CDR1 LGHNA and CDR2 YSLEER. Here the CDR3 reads CASSQINVGGADTQYF. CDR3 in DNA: TGCGCCAGCAGCCAGATCAATGTGGGGGGGGCAGATACGCAGTATTTT.

CDR3 DNA sequence: TGTGCCAGTCGGGTTGGGGGGGCCGCTGGAAACACCATATATTTT. Protein product: CASRVGGAAGNTIYF. V and J are TRBV2 and TRBJ1-3; the D gene is possibly TRBD1 (6 bases). This CDR3 spans 15 amino acids. In germline, CDR1 is SNHLY, CDR2 FYNNEI. V was shortened by 9 bases and J by 2 bases, with 17 bases between the two germline ends.

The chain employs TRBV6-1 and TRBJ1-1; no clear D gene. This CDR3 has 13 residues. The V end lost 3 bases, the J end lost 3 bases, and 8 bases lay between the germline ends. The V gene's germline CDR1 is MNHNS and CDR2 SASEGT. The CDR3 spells CASSDRFYTEAFF. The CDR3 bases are TGTGCCAGCAGTGACAGGTTTTACACTGAAGCTTTCTTT.

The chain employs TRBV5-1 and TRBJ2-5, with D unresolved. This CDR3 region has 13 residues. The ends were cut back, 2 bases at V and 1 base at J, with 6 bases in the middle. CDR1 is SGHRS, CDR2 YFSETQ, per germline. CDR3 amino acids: CASSFAVQETQYF. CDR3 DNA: TGCGCCAGCAGCTTTGCGGTCCAAGAGACCCAGTACTTC.

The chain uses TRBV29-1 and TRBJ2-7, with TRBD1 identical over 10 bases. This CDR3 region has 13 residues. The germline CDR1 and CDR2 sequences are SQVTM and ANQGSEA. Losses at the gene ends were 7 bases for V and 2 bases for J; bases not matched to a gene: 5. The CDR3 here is CSAWTGGTYEQYF. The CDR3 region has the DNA TGCAGCGCCTGGACAGGGGGTACCTACGAGCAGTACTTC.

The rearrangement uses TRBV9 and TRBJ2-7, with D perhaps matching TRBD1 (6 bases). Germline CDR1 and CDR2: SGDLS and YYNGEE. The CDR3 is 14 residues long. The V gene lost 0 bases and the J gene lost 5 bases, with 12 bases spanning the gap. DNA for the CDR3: TGTGCCAGCAGCGTAGGGGTTGGGGGCCACGAGCAGTACTTC. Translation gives CASSVGVGGHEQYF. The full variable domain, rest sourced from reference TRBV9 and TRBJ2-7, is DSGVTQTPKHLITATGQRVTLRCSPRSGDLSVYWYQQSLDQGLQFLIQYYNGEERAKGNILERFSAQQFPDLHSELNLSSLELGDSALYFCASSVGVGGHEQYFGPGTRLTVT.

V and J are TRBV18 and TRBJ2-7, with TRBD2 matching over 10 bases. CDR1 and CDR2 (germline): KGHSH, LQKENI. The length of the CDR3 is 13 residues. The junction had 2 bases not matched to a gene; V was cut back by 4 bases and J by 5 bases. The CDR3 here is CASSLGLADEQYF. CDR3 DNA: TGTGCCAGCTCACTCGGACTAGCGGACGAGCAGTACTTC.

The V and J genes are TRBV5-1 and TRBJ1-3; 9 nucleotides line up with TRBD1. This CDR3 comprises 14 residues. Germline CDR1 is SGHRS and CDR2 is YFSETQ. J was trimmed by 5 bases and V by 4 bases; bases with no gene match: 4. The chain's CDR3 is CASSEQGARNTIYF. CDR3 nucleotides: TGCGCCAGCAGCGAACAGGGGGCGAGAAACACCATATATTTT. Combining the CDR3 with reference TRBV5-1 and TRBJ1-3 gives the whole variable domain KAGVTQTPRYLIKTRGQQVTLSCSPISGHRSVSWYQQTPGQGLQFLFEYFSETQRNKGNFPGRFSGRQFSNSRSEMNVSTLELGDSALYLCASSEQGARNTIYFGEGSWLTVV.

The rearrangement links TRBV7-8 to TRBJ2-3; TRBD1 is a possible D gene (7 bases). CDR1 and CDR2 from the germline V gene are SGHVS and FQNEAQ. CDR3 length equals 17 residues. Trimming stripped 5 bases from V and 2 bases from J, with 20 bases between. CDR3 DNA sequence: TGTGCCAGCAGCCCAAGGGGGGCAGGGGGTTACACAGATACGCAGTATTTT. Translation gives CASSPRGAGGYTDTQYF.